One and the same sample provided the 23 T cell receptor beta chains below, sequenced in a study of T-cell reconstitution after alpha-beta-depleted transplantation in children. Unique molecular identifiers were used to barcode this TCRbeta library. TCRdb passed the PCR reads through MiXCR, listing each CDR3 protein once. The data hold hundreds of thousands of distinct CDR3 sequences, with about a tenth observed a single time. Sequencing used PBMCs, obtained before TCRalphabeta/CD19-depleted stem cell transplant. The receptors stem from a child under two years old with acute myeloid leukemia, due to receive a stem cell transplant.

In this sample, this clonotype turned up many times. V is TRBV28 and J is TRBJ1-2; D unclear. This CDR3 has 14 amino acids. Germline CDR1 reads MDHEN; CDR2 reads SYDVKM. Trimming cost V 7 bases and J 0 bases, with 12 bases left between them. CDR3 protein: CASNPQHPNYGYTF. CDR3 DNA: TGTGCCAGCAATCCCCAGCATCCTAACTATGGCTACACCTTC.

This clonotype was detected only a few times. The CDR3 DNA sequence: TGCGCCAGCAGCTTGGGACAGGGAACCGAGCAGTACTTC. Amino acid sequence: CASSLGQGTEQYF. The rearrangement links TRBV5-1 to TRBJ2-7; TRBD1 agrees at 7 bases. CDR1 is SGHRS, CDR2 YFSETQ, per germline. Unmatched junction bases numbered 3, after V lost 0 bases and J lost 6 bases. This CDR3 comprises 13 residues.

This clonotype came up many times. CDR3 protein: CASSIRDSSYEQYF. The CDR3 bases are TGTGCCAGTAGTATACGGGACAGCTCCTACGAGCAGTACTTC. The chain has TRBV19 and TRBJ2-7; 7 bases are a match to TRBD1. CDR1 is LNHDA, CDR2 SQIVND, per germline (reference sequence). V gave up 2 bases and J gave up 0 bases; unmatched junction bases: 1. The CDR3 contains 14 residues. Looking up the rest from reference TRBV19 and TRBJ2-7 gives the full variable domain: DGGITQSPKYLFRKEGQNVTLSCEQNLNHDAMYWYRQDPGQGLRLIYYSQIVNDFQKGDIAEGYSVSREKKESFPLTVTSAQKNPTAFYLCASSIRDSSYEQYFGPGTRLTVT.

This clonotype has ten or more counts. The chain couples TRBV7-9 to TRBJ1-6, with D unclear. Per germline, CDR1 SEHNR and CDR2 FQNEAQ (reference sequence). V dropped 5 bases and J dropped 9 bases, with 17 bases sitting between them. CDR3 length: 15 amino acids. The CDR3 coding sequence is TGTGCCAGCAGCATCAACAGAGAGTCCTCTTCACCCCTCCACTTT. Translated: CASSINRESSSPLHF.

This chain joins TRBV5-1 and TRBJ2-1, with no clear D. The CDR3 runs 13 residues. Germline assignment: CDR1 SGHRS and CDR2 YFSETQ. With 7 bases removed from V and 8 bases from J, the gap between germline ends came to 16 bases. The CDR3 spells CASRVVSYDEQFF. DNA for the CDR3: TGCGCCAGCCGGGTCGTTTCTTACGATGAGCAGTTCTTC.

This clonotype was counted at least ten times. The chain uses TRBV20-1 and TRBJ2-1, with 12 bases lining up with TRBD2. The CDR3 is 14 amino acids. The germline CDR1 and CDR2 sequences are DFQATT and SNEGSKA (reference sequence). V shed 6 bases and J 0 bases; nucleotides not matched to a gene: 0. CDR3 loop: CSATSGSSYNEQFF. The CDR3 bases are TGCAGTGCGACTAGCGGGAGCTCCTACAATGAGCAGTTCTTC.

This clonotype was seen many times. V usage is TRBV6-1 and J usage is TRBJ1-2; 8 positions agree with TRBD1. The CDR3 has 14 residues. From germline, CDR1 is MNHNS and CDR2 SASEGT. V was clipped by 6 bases and J by 2 bases; unmatched bases: 5. Written as DNA, the CDR3 is TGTGCCAGCAGCAACAGGGGGGGCAACTATGGCTACACCTTC. Translation gives CASSNRGGNYGYTF.

This clonotype occurred many times. The chain couples TRBV12-3 or TRBV12-4 to TRBJ2-5, with 9 bases identical to TRBD1. The ends lost 8 bases at V and 1 base at J; junction bases unmatched: 2. This CDR3 comprises 13 residues. The CDR3 bases are TGTGCCAGCGGGGACAGGGCCCAAGAGACCCAGTACTTC. This codes for CASGDRAQETQYF.

The sample holds many counts of this clonotype. V gene TRBV7-9 combines with J gene TRBJ2-5; unclear D gene. This CDR3 contains 14 residues. Trimming stripped 1 base from V and 2 bases from J, with 8 bases between. The germline CDR1 and CDR2 sequences are SEHNR and FQNEAQ (reference sequence). This CDR3 is CASSLDRRQETQYF. The CDR3, as DNA: TGTGCCAGCAGCTTAGACAGACGGCAAGAGACCCAGTACTTC.

In its sample, this clonotype was seen many times. V and J are TRBV28 and TRBJ2-3; 7 nucleotides align to TRBD1. Losses at the gene ends were 5 bases for V and 4 bases for J; bases not matched to a gene: 9. This CDR3 has 15 residues. Germline V CDR1 and CDR2: MDHEN, SYDVKM. The DNA of the CDR3 is TGTGCCAGCAGTCTCCCACAGGGGATCTCAGATACGCAGTATTTT. This codes for CASSLPQGISDTQYF.

This clonotype was counted many times. The DNA of the CDR3 is TGTGCCAGCAGTTTTCAGGGAGGCGCTGAAGCTTTCTTT. Translation gives CASSFQGGAEAFF. V and J are TRBV28 and TRBJ1-1, with a weak D call TRBD1 (5 bases). Germline values: CDR1 MDHEN, CDR2 SYDVKM. The CDR3 consists of 13 residues. The V end lost 3 bases, the J end lost 6 bases, and 11 bases lay between the germline ends.

The table lists this clonotype with a few counts. One base away lies a much larger clone, so this may be a sequencing read error. V usage is TRBV6-7 and J usage is TRBJ1-2; 11 bases align to TRBD1. TRBV6-7 is designated an ORF whose function remains uncertain. The CDR3 contains 14 residues. The V segment lost 2 bases and the J segment 12 bases; nucleotides outside the gene matches: 8. The CDR3 loop is CASSYAPGQGVDTF. The CDR3 region has the DNA TGTGCCAGCAGTTACGCACCGGGACAGGGGGTCGACACCTTC.

This clonotype occurred many times. V is TRBV3-1 and J is TRBJ2-1; D assignment may be TRBD1 or TRBD2 (5 bases each). CDR1 and CDR2 from the germline V gene are LGHDT and YNNKEL (reference sequence). Trimming pared 2 bases from V and 9 bases from J, leaving 14 bases between. CDR3 length equals 14 residues. The CDR3 nucleotides read TGTGCCAGCAGCCAAATTAGGGGAGTGGGTGAGCAGTTCTTC. Its translation: CASSQIRGVGEQFF.

This chain links TRBV6-1 with TRBJ2-7; D is possibly TRBD1 (5 bases). The CDR3 is 14 residues long. Germline CDR1 and CDR2: MNHNS and SASEGT. V lost 5 bases and J 6 bases, leaving 17 bases between the germline ends. The CDR3 bases are TGTGCCAGCAGTCCCAGAAACCTAGGGGCCGAGCAGTACTTC. Encoded protein: CASSPRNLGAEQYF.

This clonotype was counted at least ten times. The rearrangement links TRBV20-1 to TRBJ2-7; D remains ambiguous. Per the germline V gene, CDR1 is DFQATT and CDR2 is SNEGSKA (reference sequence). CDR3 length: 13 residues. V was cut by 1 base and J by 7 bases, with 14 bases left in between. In DNA form, the CDR3 reads TGCAGTGCTAGAGCTGCAGCTTTAGAGGAGCAGTACTTC. This codes for CSARAAALEEQYF.

This clonotype was detected ten times or more. The rearrangement uses TRBV18 and TRBJ2-6; D is perhaps TRBD2 (6 bases). V was pared by 6 bases and J by 4 bases, with 22 bases between. The CDR3 is 18 amino acids. Germline CDR1 is KGHSH and CDR2 is LQKENI. For the CDR3, the DNA is TGTGCCAGCTCCTCGAAGCGGGCTCCCAAGGCCGGGGCCAACGTCCTGACTTTC. It encodes CASSSKRAPKAGANVLTF.

This clonotype was observed at least ten times. The chain couples TRBV5-1 to TRBJ2-1, with TRBD2 matching over 12 bases. Germline V gives CDR1 SGHRS, CDR2 YFSETQ. The length of the CDR3 is 17 residues. V shed 2 bases, J shed 4 bases, and the junction held 7 bases outside the gene matches. In DNA, the CDR3 is TGCGCCAGCAGCTTCGGACTAGCGGGGAGGGTTTACAATGAGCAGTTCTTC. Translation: CASSFGLAGRVYNEQFF.

V gene TRBV21-1 combines with J gene TRBJ2-1. TRBV21-1 is a pseudogene segment. The CDR3 consists of 13 residues. The CDR3 DNA sequence: TGTGCCAGCAGCACACGGGGATCGTATGCGCAGTTCTTC. Residues: CASSTRGSYAQFF.

Details on this clonotype: Germline and junction disagree at one end, which may indicate a read error. V usage is TRBV3-1 and J usage is TRBJ2-2; D remains ambiguous. Germline lookup yields CDR1 LGHDT and CDR2 YNNKEL (reference sequence). The CDR3 length is 12 residues. CDR3 sequence reads: CTSRENTGELFF. CDR3 nucleotide sequence: TGTACCAGCAGAGAGAACACCGGGGAGCTGTTTTTT.

This clonotype has a count of ten or more. CDR3 nucleotide sequence: TGCGCCAGCAGCACGGGGACTAGCCCTTCCTACAATGAGCAGTTCTTC. It codes for CASSTGTSPSYNEQFF. The genes are TRBV5-1 and TRBJ2-1, with 9 nucleotides matching TRBD2. CDR1 and CDR2 from the germline V gene are SGHRS and YFSETQ. The CDR3 extends over 16 amino acids. After removal of 4 bases from V and 1 base from J, the junction contained 6 bases not matched to a gene. Complete variable domain (other parts from reference TRBV5-1 and TRBJ2-1): KAGVTQTPRYLIKTRGQQVTLSCSPISGHRSVSWYQQTPGQGLQFLFEYFSETQRNKGNFPGRFSGRQFSNSRSEMNVSTLELGDSALYLCASSTGTSPSYNEQFFGPGTRLTVL.

The sample holds many counts of this clonotype. J is TRBJ2-7 and V is TRBV5-1; D remains unclear. The CDR3 has 12 amino acids. V was trimmed by 2 bases and J by 2 bases, leaving 5 bases between them. Germline CDR1 SGHRS, CDR2 YFSETQ. The CDR3 sequence: CASSLRAYEQYF. The CDR3 DNA sequence: TGCGCCAGCAGCTTACGGGCCTACGAGCAGTACTTC.

Ten or more counts support this clonotype. J is TRBJ2-1 and V is TRBV6-6, with D unresolved. The germline V and J ends were trimmed by 4 bases and 5 bases, with 6 bases remaining between them. Per the germline V gene, CDR1 is MNHNY and CDR2 is SVGAGI (reference sequence). The CDR3 spans 12 residues. DNA of the CDR3: TGTGCCAGCAGTTTTTCCGACAATGAGCAGTTCTTC. Translation: CASSFSDNEQFF.

At least ten counts were recorded for this clonotype. For the CDR3, the DNA is TGTGCCAGTTCCGACAGGGTATGGAGCTACACCTTC. Encoded protein: CASSDRVWSYTF. V is TRBV6-1 and J is TRBJ1-2; 7 bases match TRBD1. Trimming removed 9 bases from V and 9 bases from J; junction bases left unmatched: 10. From germline, CDR1 is MNHNS and CDR2 SASEGT. The CDR3 contains 12 residues.